The sequence of this TCR beta chain was determined in a study of T cell changes during pregnancy in multiple sclerosis. This clone is a singleton in its sample. Produced via immunoSEQ multiplex PCR; TCRdb's table is partial and in-frame only. The table has about 48,000 clones, 90% to 95% seen once. Per the germline V gene, CDR1 is SGDLS and CDR2 is YYNGEE. The CDR3 spans 17 residues. The ends lost 2 bases at V and 6 bases at J; junction bases unmatched: 14. The specimen was CD4+ T cells from peripheral blood mononuclear cells, collected in the first trimester of pregnancy. This TCR came from a female donor with multiple sclerosis, enrolled in a pregnancy study. The J gene is TRBJ2-1, the V gene TRBV9; 7 bases align to TRBD2. The CDR3 loop is CASSVSLGEGGRNEQFF. The CDR3 DNA is TGTGCCAGCAGCGTCTCTCTCGGGGAGGGTGGTCGCAATGAGCAGTTCTTC.